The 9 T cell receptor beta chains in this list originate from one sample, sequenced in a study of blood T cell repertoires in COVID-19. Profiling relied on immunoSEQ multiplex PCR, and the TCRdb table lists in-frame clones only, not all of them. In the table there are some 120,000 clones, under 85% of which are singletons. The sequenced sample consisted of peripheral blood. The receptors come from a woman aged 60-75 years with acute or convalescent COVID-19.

CDR3 region: CASGPNPQVPYGYTF. CDR3 coding DNA: TGTGCTAGTGGTCCCAATCCACAGGTTCCCTATGGCTACACCTTC. This chain links TRBV12-5 with TRBJ1-2; D possibly corresponds to TRBD1 (5 bases). The CDR3 runs to 15 residues. The V end was cut by 5 bases, the J end by 4 bases, with 17 bases between. Per the germline V gene, CDR1 is LGHNT and CDR2 is FRNRAP.

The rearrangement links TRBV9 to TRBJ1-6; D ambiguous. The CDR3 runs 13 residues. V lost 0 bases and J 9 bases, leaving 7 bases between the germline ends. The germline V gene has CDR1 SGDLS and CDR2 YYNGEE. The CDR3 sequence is CASSVAGTSPLHF. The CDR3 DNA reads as TGTGCCAGCAGCGTAGCTGGCACTTCACCCCTCCACTTT.

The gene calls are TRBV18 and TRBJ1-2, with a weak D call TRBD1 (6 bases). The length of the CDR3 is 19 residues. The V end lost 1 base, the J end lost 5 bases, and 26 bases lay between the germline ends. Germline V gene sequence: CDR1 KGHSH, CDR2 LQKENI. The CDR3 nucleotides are TGTGCCAGCTCACCACGCTCTGGACAGAGCGTTCACAATAGTTATGGCTACACCTTC. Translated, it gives CASSPRSGQSVHNSYGYTF. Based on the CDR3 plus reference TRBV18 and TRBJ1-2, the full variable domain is NAGVMQNPRHLVRRRGQEARLRCSPMKGHSHVYWYRQLPEEGLKFMVYLQKENIIDESGMPKERFSAEFPKEGPSILRIQQVVRGDSAAYFCASSPRSGQSVHNSYGYTFGSGTRLTVV.

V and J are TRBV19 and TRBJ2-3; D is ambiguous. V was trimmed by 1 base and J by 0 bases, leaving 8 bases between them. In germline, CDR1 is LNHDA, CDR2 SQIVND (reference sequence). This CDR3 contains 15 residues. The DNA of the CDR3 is TGTGCCAGTAGTATAGGAGGTTCTAGCACAGATACGCAGTATTTT. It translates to CASSIGGSSTDTQYF.

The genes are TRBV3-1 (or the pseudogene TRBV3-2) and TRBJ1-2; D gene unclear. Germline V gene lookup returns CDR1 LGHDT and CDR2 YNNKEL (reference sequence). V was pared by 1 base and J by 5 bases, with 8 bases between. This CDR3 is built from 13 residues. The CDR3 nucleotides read TGTGCCAGCAGCCAAGGAACCGCGTATGGCTACACCTTC. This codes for CASSQGTAYGYTF.

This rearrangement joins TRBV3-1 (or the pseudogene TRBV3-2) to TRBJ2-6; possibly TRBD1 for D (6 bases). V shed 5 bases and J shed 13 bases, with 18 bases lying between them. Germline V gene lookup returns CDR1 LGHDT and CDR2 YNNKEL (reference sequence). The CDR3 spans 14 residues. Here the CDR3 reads CASSSGTPSDVLTF. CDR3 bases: TGTGCCAGCAGCTCCGGGACACCCTCGGATGTCCTGACTTTC.

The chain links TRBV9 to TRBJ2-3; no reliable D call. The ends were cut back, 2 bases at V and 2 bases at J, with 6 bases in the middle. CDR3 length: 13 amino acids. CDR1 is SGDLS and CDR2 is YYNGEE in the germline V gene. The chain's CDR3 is CASSVQYTDTQYF. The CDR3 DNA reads TGTGCCAGCAGCGTGCAGTACACAGATACGCAGTATTTT.

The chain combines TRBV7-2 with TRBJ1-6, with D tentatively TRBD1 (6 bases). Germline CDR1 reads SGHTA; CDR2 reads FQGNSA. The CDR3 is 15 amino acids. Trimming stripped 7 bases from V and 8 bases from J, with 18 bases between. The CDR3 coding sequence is TGTGCCAGCACCTCTAGCGGGGGGGCGTATTCACCCCTCCACTTT. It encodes CASTSSGGAYSPLHF.

For the CDR3, the DNA is TGTGCCATCAGGGGAGACACCGGGGAGCTGTTTTTT. This encodes CAIRGDTGELFF. The chain uses TRBV10-3 and TRBJ2-2; weak D call: TRBD2 (5 bases). Trimming pared 6 bases from V and 3 bases from J, leaving 5 bases between. CDR1 ENHRY and CDR2 SYGVKD come from the germline V gene. The CDR3 has 12 amino acids.